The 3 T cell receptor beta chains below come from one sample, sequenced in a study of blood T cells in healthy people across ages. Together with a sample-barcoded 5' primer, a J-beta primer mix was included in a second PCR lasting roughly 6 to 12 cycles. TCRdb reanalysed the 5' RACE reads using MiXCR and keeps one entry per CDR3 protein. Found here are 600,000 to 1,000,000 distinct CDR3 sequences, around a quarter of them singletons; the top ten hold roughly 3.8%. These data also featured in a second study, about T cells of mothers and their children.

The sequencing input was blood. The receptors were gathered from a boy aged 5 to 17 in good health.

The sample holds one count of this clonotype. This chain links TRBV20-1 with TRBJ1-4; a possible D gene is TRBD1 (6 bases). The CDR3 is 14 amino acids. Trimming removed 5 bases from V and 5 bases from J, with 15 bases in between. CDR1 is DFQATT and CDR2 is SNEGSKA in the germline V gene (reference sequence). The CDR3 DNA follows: TGCAGTGCTCGAGGGACACCCTCAAATGAAAAACTGTTTTTT. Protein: CSARGTPSNEKLFF.

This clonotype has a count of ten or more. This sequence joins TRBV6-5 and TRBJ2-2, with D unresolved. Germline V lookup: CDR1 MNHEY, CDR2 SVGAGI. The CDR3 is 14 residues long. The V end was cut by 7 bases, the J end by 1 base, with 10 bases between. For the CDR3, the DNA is TGTGCCAGCAAGTTGAGGCGGAACACCGGGGAGCTGTTTTTT. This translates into CASKLRRNTGELFF.

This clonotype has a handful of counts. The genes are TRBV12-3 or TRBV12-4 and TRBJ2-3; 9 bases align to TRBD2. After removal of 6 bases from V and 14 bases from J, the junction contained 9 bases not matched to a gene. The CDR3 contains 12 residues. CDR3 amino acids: CASSDSGTSLYF. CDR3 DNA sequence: TGTGCCAGCAGCGATTCCGGGACTAGCCTGTATTTT.